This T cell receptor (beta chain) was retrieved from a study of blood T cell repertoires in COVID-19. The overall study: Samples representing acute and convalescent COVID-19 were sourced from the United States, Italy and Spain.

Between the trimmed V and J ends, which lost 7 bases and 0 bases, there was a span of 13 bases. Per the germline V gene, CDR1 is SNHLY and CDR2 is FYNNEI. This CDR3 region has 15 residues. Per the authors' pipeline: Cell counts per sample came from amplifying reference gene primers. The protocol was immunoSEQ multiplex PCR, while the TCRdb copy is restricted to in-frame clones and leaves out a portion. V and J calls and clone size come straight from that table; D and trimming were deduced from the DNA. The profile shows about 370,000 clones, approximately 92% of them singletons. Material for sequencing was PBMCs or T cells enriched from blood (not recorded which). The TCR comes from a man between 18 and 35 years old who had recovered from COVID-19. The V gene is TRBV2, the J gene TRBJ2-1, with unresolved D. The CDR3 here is CASKETYLSYNEQFF. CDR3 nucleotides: TGTGCCAGCAAAGAGACTTACCTCTCCTACAATGAGCAGTTCTTC.